This TCR beta chain was observed in a study of OX40 agonist ivuxolimab in advanced cancers. Across the study: The patients' treatment was ivuxolimab, an agonistic anti-OX40 (CD134) antibody. Under the entry rules, prior anti-PD-1, anti-PD-L1 or anti-CTLA-4 therapy was allowed, and approximately 40% had some. Points from the study as a whole: With doses of 0.1 to 3.0 mg/kg, CD4+ and CD8+ blood T cells had undergone clonal expansion by week 6.

The protocol was immunoSEQ multiplex PCR, while the TCRdb copy is restricted to in-frame clones and leaves out a portion. The top ten clones hold about 3.2% of a sample with 44,000 or so clones, about 88% of them seen once. Note on this clone: Its antigen is unknown.

This sequence was found in an adult with an advanced solid tumor such as melanoma, head and neck, liver or kidney cancer. Here the sequenced sample was CD4+ or CD8+ T cells sorted from blood, taken in a trial of the OX40 agonist ivuxolimab.

The CDR3 nucleotides read TGTGCCAGCAGCGTGGGACAAGACTATGGCTACACCTTC. It specifies CASSVGQDYGYTF. The V and J genes are TRBV9 and TRBJ1-2; maybe TRBD1 (6 bases). Trimming shortened V by 2 bases and J by 3 bases, and 8 bases separated the two germline ends. The CDR3 has 13 amino acids. CDR1 is SGDLS and CDR2 is YYNGEE in the germline V gene.